The next 24 T cell receptor beta chains were all read from a single sample in a study of blood T cell repertoires in COVID-19. Some clones are missing from TCRdb's copy, which holds only in-frame ones; the method was immunoSEQ multiplex PCR. The data contain approximately 19,000 clones, 90% to 95% of them singletons. The sequenced sample was peripheral blood. The source of these receptors is a human donor in a cohort sampled during active COVID-19.

The V call is TRBV7-9, the J call TRBJ2-7, with D possibly TRBD2 on 6 matching bases. Deletions cut 5 bases from V and 6 bases from J, with 11 bases between. Germline V gene lookup returns CDR1 SEHNR and CDR2 FQNEAQ (reference sequence). The CDR3 has 12 amino acids. The CDR3 reads CASSGEEGEQYF. In nucleotides, the CDR3 is TGTGCCAGCAGCGGAGAGGAGGGCGAGCAGTACTTC. The entire variable domain, with the rest obtained from reference TRBV7-9 and TRBJ2-7, is as follows: DTGVSQNPRHKITKRGQNVTFRCDPISEHNRLYWYRQTLGQGPEFLTYFQNEAQLEKSRLLSDRFSAERPKGSFSTLEIQRTEQGDSAMYLCASSGEEGEQYFGPGTRLTVT.

The chain recombines TRBV7-8 with TRBJ2-2; 7 positions agree with TRBD1. This CDR3 has 14 amino acids. Germline lookup yields CDR1 SGHVS and CDR2 FQNEAQ. J lost 6 bases, V lost 4 bases, and 5 bases had no gene match. CDR3 sequence: CASSSLQGAGELFF. DNA of the CDR3: TGTGCCAGCAGCTCCCTCCAGGGGGCCGGGGAGCTGTTTTTT.

In this sample, this clone turned up once. The V gene is TRBV6-2 or TRBV6-3, the J gene TRBJ2-3; TRBD2 aligns across 8 bases. This CDR3 has 15 amino acids. The germline gives CDR1 MNHEY, CDR2 SVGEGT. V dropped 0 bases and J dropped 4; count of bases not matched to a gene: 3. CDR3 nucleotides: TGTGCCAGCAGTTACTCGACGGGGGGGCCAGATACGCAGTATTTT. This codes for CASSYSTGGPDTQYF.

The chain links TRBV6-5 to TRBJ1-1; weak D call: TRBD1 (5 bases). CDR3 length: 14 residues. CDR1 is MNHEY and CDR2 is SVGAGI in the germline V gene. V was clipped by 4 bases and J by 5 bases, with 14 bases between them. The CDR3 DNA is TGTGCCAGCAGTTTGGGGGGGGGTTTTACTGAAGCTTTCTTT. Amino acid sequence: CASSLGGGFTEAFF.

The CDR3 DNA follows: TGTGCCAGCAGCGGGGGGGGACTAGCGGGAAATACGCAGTATTTT. This sequence encodes CASSGGGLAGNTQYF. The chain employs TRBV11-2 and TRBJ2-3; TRBD2 aligns across 13 bases. V shed 5 bases and J 7 bases; nucleotides not matched to a gene: 6. Germline V gene sequence: CDR1 SGHAT, CDR2 FQNNGV. The CDR3 is 15 residues long.

This clone was detected only once. This chain uses TRBV6-6 with TRBJ1-1; 7 bases match TRBD1. V shed 6 bases and J 0 bases; nucleotides not matched to a gene: 7. CDR3 length: 15 amino acids. Per germline, CDR1 MNHNY and CDR2 SVGAGI (reference sequence). The CDR3 protein is CASSPMGQMNTEAFF. CDR3 bases: TGTGCCAGCAGCCCAATGGGACAGATGAACACTGAAGCTTTCTTT.

J is TRBJ2-7 and V is TRBV5-1, with a tentative D call TRBD1 (6 bases). This CDR3 spans 15 amino acids. Germline lookup yields CDR1 SGHRS and CDR2 YFSETQ. V was cut by 4 bases and J by 2 bases, with 16 bases left in between. The CDR3, as DNA: TGCGCCAGCAGCGCCCTCGGGGACACACCCTACGAGCAGTACTTC. The encoded protein is CASSALGDTPYEQYF.

The rearrangement joins TRBV2 to TRBJ2-1; TRBD2 matches at 7 bases. CDR3 length: 15 residues. The germline CDR1 and CDR2 sequences are SNHLY and FYNNEI. J lost 4 bases, V lost 2 bases, and 5 bases had no gene match. DNA of the CDR3: TGTGCCAGCAGTGAACCCGGGGGGTCATACAATGAGCAGTTCTTC. Encoded protein: CASSEPGGSYNEQFF.

The rearrangement joins TRBV27 to TRBJ1-1; D may be TRBD1 (6 bases). This CDR3 has 17 amino acids. Per the germline V gene, CDR1 is MNHEY and CDR2 is SMNVEV (reference sequence). The V end was cut by 3 bases, the J end by 2 bases, with 19 bases between. Here the CDR3 DNA reads TGTGCCAGCAGTTTCTATACGGGGGGCAGGGGAAACACTGAAGCTTTCTTT. It yields the protein CASSFYTGGRGNTEAFF.

The chain has TRBV4-1 and TRBJ2-6; D perhaps matches TRBD2 (6 bases). V was trimmed by 4 bases and J by 0 bases, leaving 16 bases between them. Germline assignment: CDR1 MGHRA and CDR2 YSYEKL. CDR3 length equals 18 residues. CDR3 sequence: CASSRYRAGNSGANVLTF. The CDR3 DNA reads as TGCGCCAGCAGCCGATACCGAGCGGGTAACTCTGGGGCCAACGTCCTGACTTTC.

The rearrangement links TRBV11-2 to TRBJ2-2, with 9 bases identical to TRBD2. This CDR3 is 18 amino acids long. V gave up 1 base and J gave up 1 base; unmatched junction bases: 7. Germline assignment: CDR1 SGHAT and CDR2 FQNNGV. The CDR3 DNA follows: TGTGCCAGCAGCTTAGCCCCCTTACTAGCGGGGAACACCGGGGAGCTGTTTTTT. This translates into CASSLAPLLAGNTGELFF. Supplemented by reference TRBV11-2 and TRBJ2-2, the full variable domain reads EAGVAQSPRYKIIEKRQSVAFWCNPISGHATLYWYQQILGQGPKLLIQFQNNGVVDDSQLPKDRFSAERLKGVDSTLKIQPAKLEDSAVYLCASSLAPLLAGNTGELFFGEGSRLTVL.

This clone was recorded only once. This sequence joins TRBV27 and TRBJ2-7, with 8 positions matching TRBD1. J gave up 0 bases and V 6 bases, and 4 bases lay outside the gene matches. CDR1 MNHEY and CDR2 SMNVEV come from the germline V gene (reference sequence). The CDR3 loop spans 14 amino acids. The CDR3 reads CASSRTGSSYEQYF. Written as DNA, the CDR3 is TGTGCCAGCAGCCGGACAGGGAGCTCCTACGAGCAGTACTTC.

The chain uses TRBV28 and TRBJ2-1; possibly TRBD2 for D (6 bases). Trimming took 1 base from V and 5 from J, leaving 12 bases between them. Germline-derived CDR1 and CDR2 are MDHEN and SYDVKM. The CDR3 is 15 amino acids. The CDR3 loop is CASSLLGLSNNEQFF. The CDR3 DNA reads as TGTGCCAGCAGTTTATTAGGACTATCTAACAATGAGCAGTTCTTC.

The chain links TRBV19 to TRBJ1-1; D remains ambiguous. Looked up from germline, CDR1 is LNHDA and CDR2 is SQIVND (reference sequence). Trimming pared 1 base from V and 3 bases from J, leaving 9 bases between. The CDR3 extends over 14 amino acids. The CDR3 is CASSIAPGYTEAFF. The CDR3 nucleotides are TGTGCCAGTAGTATAGCGCCGGGGTACACTGAAGCTTTCTTT.

The chain links TRBV6-6 to TRBJ2-7, with 8 bases fitting TRBD2. CDR1 is MNHNY, CDR2 SVGAGI, per germline (reference sequence). The J segment lost 3 bases and the V segment lost 5 bases, leaving 12 bases of the junction unmatched. This CDR3 has 16 residues. DNA of the CDR3: TGTGCCAGCAGTAAACAGGGTTCGGCGGGGGGCTACGAGCAGTACTTC. This translates into CASSKQGSAGGYEQYF.

The rearrangement joins TRBV7-3 to TRBJ1-6, with D possibly TRBD1 on 6 matching bases. V lost 5 bases and J lost 10, with 15 bases in between. The germline CDR1 and CDR2 sequences are SGHTA and FQGTGA. The length of the CDR3 is 14 residues. The CDR3 sequence: CASSVGTTGSPLHF. The CDR3 DNA follows: TGTGCCAGCAGCGTTGGGACAACAGGATCACCCCTCCACTTT.

The V gene is TRBV5-6, the J gene TRBJ1-6; TRBD1 matches 9 bases. Germline lookup yields CDR1 SGHDT and CDR2 YYEEEE. V dropped 1 base and J dropped 5; count of bases not matched to a gene: 4. The CDR3 contains 16 residues. The CDR3, as DNA: TGTGCCAGCAGCTTGACAGGGGGCTTTCATAATTCACCCCTCCACTTT. Translating gives CASSLTGGFHNSPLHF.

This chain links TRBV19 with TRBJ1-5; 7 bases map to TRBD1. In germline, CDR1 is LNHDA, CDR2 SQIVND (reference sequence). The trim removed 6 bases at V and 6 bases at J, leaving 8 bases unmatched. The CDR3 has 14 residues. The CDR3 DNA reads TGTGCCAGTAGATGGGTAGGGGGCGGTCAGCCCCAGCATTTT. It specifies CASRWVGGGQPQHF. Using reference TRBV19 and TRBJ1-5 for the parts outside the CDR3, the full variable domain is DGGITQSPKYLFRKEGQNVTLSCEQNLNHDAMYWYRQDPGQGLRLIYYSQIVNDFQKGDIAEGYSVSREKKESFPLTVTSAQKNPTAFYLCASRWVGGGQPQHFGDGTRLSIL.

The chain recombines TRBV4-2 with TRBJ2-5, with TRBD2 identical over 14 bases. Germline lookup yields CDR1 LGHNA and CDR2 YNFKEQ. This CDR3 is 15 amino acids long. The junction had 2 bases not matched to a gene; V was cut back by 3 bases and J by 5 bases. This CDR3 is CASSQGTSGSETQYF. CDR3 sequence (DNA): TGTGCCAGCAGCCAGGGGACTAGCGGGAGTGAGACCCAGTACTTC.

The CDR3 nucleotides are TGTGCCAGCAGCTCTCCAGGGGGCTTCGGCTACACCTTC. Translating gives CASSSPGGFGYTF. The rearrangement joins TRBV5-5 to TRBJ1-2; 8 bases line up with TRBD1. Germline V gene lookup returns CDR1 SGHKS and CDR2 YYEKEE (reference sequence). This CDR3 region has 13 residues. V gave up 3 bases and J gave up 8 bases; unmatched junction bases: 6.

The chain employs TRBV20-1 and TRBJ2-1; 11 positions match TRBD1. CDR1 is DFQATT and CDR2 is SNEGSKA in the germline V gene (reference sequence). This CDR3 has 13 residues. The V and J ends lost 3 bases and 7 bases, in that order; junction bases with no gene match: 2. In DNA, the CDR3 is TGCAGTGCTAGTGGGACAGGGGGAAATGAGCAGTTCTTC. Its protein is CSASGTGGNEQFF.

The chain has TRBV15 and TRBJ2-1; 8 positions match TRBD1. CDR1 and CDR2 from the germline V gene are LNHNV and YYDKDF (reference sequence). The CDR3 has 16 amino acids. J was trimmed by 5 bases and V by 3 bases; bases with no gene match: 9. CDR3 coding DNA: TGTGCCACCAGCAGGACCCGGACAGGGTGGGACAATGAGCAGTTCTTC. The encoded protein is CATSRTRTGWDNEQFF.

The V gene is TRBV18, the J gene TRBJ2-2; 9 bases fit TRBD1. J was trimmed by 4 bases and V by 3 bases; bases with no gene match: 3. CDR3 size: 15 residues. In germline, CDR1 is KGHSH, CDR2 LQKENI. CDR3 DNA sequence: TGTGCCAGCTCACCGACAGGGGGGCCCACCGGGGAGCTGTTTTTT. It is translated as CASSPTGGPTGELFF.

The chain recombines TRBV24-1 with TRBJ2-1, with TRBD2 identical over 10 bases. After removal of 5 bases from V and 9 bases from J, the junction contained 9 bases not matched to a gene. Germline V gene lookup returns CDR1 KGHDR and CDR2 SFDVKD. This CDR3 is 15 amino acids long. CDR3 loop: CATSAYSGRRVEQFF. CDR3 nucleotide sequence: TGTGCCACCAGTGCCTATAGCGGGAGGAGAGTTGAGCAGTTCTTC.